The rows below give T cell receptor beta chains drawn from one sample of a study of T cell repertoires in cytomegalovirus infection. One entry per CDR3 protein results from TCRdb running MiXCR on the reads. The table records about 890,000 distinct CDR3 sequences, around a third of them present only once. No antigens are known for them. The input for sequencing was cultured CD8+ T cells from PBMCs, taken from culture after CMV antigen stimulation. These receptors were collected from a human donor in good health (CMV status not recorded). Some clones in this sample may be carry-over from other donors' samples. Each CDR3 is given with its conserved first and last residue. The D gene is left open where the match is weak. A clone size is listed for some rows: how often the clone was seen (once, few, many), or a class if it is expanded.

d_call	v_call	j_call	clone_size	cdr3_aa	cdr3_nt
TRBD2	TRBV7-2	TRBJ2-5	-	CASSFLRAGGPETQYF	TGTGCCAGCAGCTTCCTCCGAGCGGGGGGGCCTGAGACCCAGTACTTC
-	TRBV19	TRBJ1-5	few	CASSRGYGQPQHF	TGTGCCAGTAGTAGAGGGTACGGGCAGCCCCAGCATTTT
TRBD1	TRBV11-3	TRBJ2-1	-	CASSTYRGIGANEQFF	TGTGCCAGCAGCACGTACAGGGGAATAGGCGCCAATGAGCAGTTCTTC
-	TRBV5-6	TRBJ2-3	-	CASSFDGADTQYF	TGTGCCAGCAGTTTTGATGGGGCAGATACGCAGTATTTT
-	TRBV11-2	TRBJ1-1	-	CASSLWARHEDTEAFF	TGTGCCAGCAGCTTATGGGCTCGGCACGAGGACACTGAAGCTTTCTTT
TRBD2	TRBV7-6	TRBJ2-1	few	CASSSTSGAGGSYNEQFF	TGTGCCAGCAGCTCGACTAGCGGGGCAGGGGGGTCCTACAATGAGCAGTTCTTC
-	TRBV7-9	TRBJ2-2	few	CASSLSGQRNTGELFF	TGTGCCAGCAGCTTAAGTGGACAGAGGAACACCGGGGAGCTGTTTTTT
-	TRBV11-2	TRBJ2-5	few	CASSLWTGKTQETQYF	TGTGCCAGCAGCTTGTGGACGGGGAAGACCCAAGAGACCCAGTACTTC
-	TRBV7-6	TRBJ1-2	-	CASSFGGWHYGYTF	TGTGCCAGCAGCTTCGGGGGGTGGCACTATGGCTACACCTTC
-	TRBV7-9	TRBJ2-7	few	CASSRPGPGPIYEQYF	TGTGCCAGCAGCAGACCGGGACCGGGACCGATCTACGAGCAGTACTTC
-	TRBV19	TRBJ2-1	few	CASSIVAESSYNEQFF	TGTGCCAGTAGTATCGTAGCGGAGAGCTCCTACAATGAGCAGTTCTTC
-	TRBV4-3	TRBJ1-2	few	CASSQDAKSSGYGYTF	TGCGCCAGCAGCCAAGATGCAAAGTCCTCGGGCTATGGCTACACCTTC
TRBD1	TRBV6-6	TRBJ1-2	few	CASTGQGLYYGYTF	TGTGCCAGCACCGGACAGGGCCTTTACTATGGCTACACCTTC
TRBD2	TRBV19	TRBJ2-1	few	CASSIFQLAGGLYNEQFF	TGTGCCAGTAGTATCTTCCAACTAGCGGGGGGGCTTTACAATGAGCAGTTCTTC
-	TRBV28	TRBJ2-5	few	CASSPPGGSETQYF	TGTGCCAGCAGTCCCCCCGGAGGTTCCGAGACCCAGTACTTC
-	TRBV4-1	TRBJ1-2	few	CASSQREQGPEGYTF	TGCGCCAGCAGCCAAAGAGAACAGGGCCCGGAGGGCTACACCTTC
-	TRBV5-1	TRBJ2-7	few	CASSSNFNEQYF	TGCGCCAGCAGCTCGAACTTCAACGAGCAGTACTTC
-	TRBV19	TRBJ1-5	few	CASSMVDSALQVQHF	TGTGCCAGTAGTATGGTAGATTCAGCGTTACAAGTCCAGCATTTT
TRBD1	TRBV6-5	TRBJ1-1	-	CASSYPPGTGGRTEAFF	TGTGCCAGCAGTTACCCGCCCGGGACAGGGGGCCGAACTGAAGCTTTCTTT
-	TRBV6-5	TRBJ2-2	-	CASSYAGHNTGELFF	TGTGCCAGCAGTTACGCAGGCCATAACACCGGGGAGCTGTTTTTT
-	TRBV27	TRBJ1-5	-	CASSKSVHQPQHF	TGTGCCAGCAGTAAGTCAGTCCATCAGCCCCAGCATTTT
-	TRBV7-2	TRBJ1-1	many	CASSLVTGRTEAFF	TGTGCCAGCAGCTTAGTTACAGGTCGCACTGAAGCTTTCTTT
TRBD1	TRBV10-3	TRBJ2-2	few	CAITGTGGSTGELFF	TGTGCCATCACCGGGACAGGGGGCAGCACCGGGGAGCTGTTTTTT
-	TRBV7-2	TRBJ2-3	many	CASSLAGGVSTDTQYF	TGTGCCAGCAGCTTAGCGGGGGGCGTTAGCACAGATACGCAGTATTTT
TRBD1	TRBV6-6	TRBJ2-1	-	CASSFGGTGDNEQFF	TGTGCCAGCAGTTTCGGGGGGACAGGGGACAATGAGCAGTTCTTC
-	TRBV6-1	TRBJ1-5	few	CASSPLGGYSNQPQHF	TGTGCCAGCAGTCCCCTAGGGGGGTATAGCAATCAGCCCCAGCATTTT